This T cell receptor (beta chain) was captured in a study of blood T cell repertoires in COVID-19 (dated by TCRdb to the early 2020s). Looking at the study overall: Samples covering the acute and convalescent phases of COVID-19 were provided by collaborators in the United States, Italy and Spain. The prospective study material was composed of cDNA or gDNA derived from T cells, B-cell-depleted T cells, or PBMCs. Subjects who had been exposed to COVID-19, were actively infected with it, or had recovered from it provided the deeply sampled blood TCRbeta repertoires that made up the dataset. The repertoires were made available in a free public database intended to serve as a resource for research on the immune response to SARS-CoV-2. Samples were obtained from the ongoing ImmuneRACE study (first 160 participants) and from over 1,000 subjects provided by 6 global collaborators. The sample metadata nearly always contained a de-identified subject ID, COVID-19 status, age in years and sex. Where available, HLA class I and class II types were obtained from metadata supplied by the sample provider rather than from assay-based typing.

The V and J ends are trimmed by 4 bases and 8 bases, leaving 15 bases between them. CDR1 is given as SGDLS and CDR2 as YYNGEE, both from the germline V gene. Spanning cysteine to phenylalanine, the CDR3 consists of 13 amino acids. Only CDR3 DNA is held: 39 bases, read in frame from base 1. The immunoSEQ Assay, a bias-controlled multiplex PCR, was used to amplify TCRbeta CDR3 regions from genomic DNA. In the source study's methods: Nucleated cell counts per sample were estimated from amplification of reference gene primers within the assay. To quantify the absolute abundance of each unique TCRbeta CDR3 rearrangement, sequence reads were collapsed and filtered. For each sample, productive Simpson clonality was calculated as the square root of Simpson's diversity index across productive rearrangements. This is the immuneACCESS table as TCRdb keeps it, with only in-frame sequences that have V and J called. A part of the clones is gone; compared with another copy, unresolved V genes explain less than half, and the rest is unexplained. The V and J calls and the clone size are those of that table, but D and trimming were determined from the DNA. This sample comprises about 160,000 clones, around 82% of them detected only once. The top ten hold approximately 7% of the sample.

One collaborating source in Seattle enrolled patients while the patients were actively infected and followed the patients over time throughout the course of disease. The collaborating institutions used their own protocols to collect whole blood in K2EDTA tubes. Collaborator samples were shipped for TCRbeta analysis as frozen whole blood, isolated PBMCs, or DNA extracted from either sample type. Study-level results and caveats: The quantity of clinical and demographic metadata differed by source and by participant and was supplied without curation.

Details on this clone: Its recognized antigen is unknown. Qualities for individual bases were not recorded, and no much larger clone is one base off.

Input material: peripheral blood. The sequence joins TRBV9 to TRBJ1-2; a tentative D match to TRBD1 spans 6 bases. This receptor was taken from a man older than 75 with COVID-19, enrolled during active disease. The CDR3 corresponds to CASSSLGTKGYTF. In nucleotides, the sequence is TGTGCCAGCAGCTCTTTAGGGACAAAAGGCTACACCTTC.